This entry is about one T cell receptor beta chain. The table lists this clone with a count of one. Its antigen specificity is not known. No base quality information exists; no much larger clone differs at one position. This record comes from a study of blood T cell repertoires in COVID-19 (dated by TCRdb to about 2020). Background for the entire study: Samples covering the acute and convalescent phases of COVID-19 were provided by collaborators in the United States, Italy and Spain. The material from the prospective study consisted of cDNA or gDNA derived from T cells, B-cell-depleted T cells, or PBMCs. The dataset comprised deeply sampled blood TCRbeta repertoires from subjects exposed to, actively infected with, or recovered from COVID-19. The repertoires were made available in a free public database intended to serve as a resource for research on the immune response to SARS-CoV-2. The samples were drawn from the first 160 participants of the ongoing ImmuneRACE study and from 950 to 1,500 subjects provided by 6 global collaborators. The sample metadata nearly always contained a de-identified subject ID, COVID-19 status, age in years and sex. Where available, HLA class I and class II types were obtained from metadata supplied by the sample provider rather than from assay-based typing.

The immunoSEQ Assay, a bias-controlled multiplex PCR, was used to amplify TCRbeta CDR3 regions from genomic DNA. The authors processed their data as follows. Within the assay, amplification of reference gene primers was used to estimate how many nucleated cells each sample contained. To quantify the absolute abundance of each unique TCRbeta CDR3 rearrangement, sequence reads were collapsed and filtered. For each sample, productive Simpson clonality was calculated as the square root of Simpson's diversity index across productive rearrangements. TCRdb retrieved this table from immuneACCESS and kept in-frame rearrangements only. Not all clones are present; in checked studies, unresolved V genes account for under half, and no reason is known for the remainder. Clone size and V and J calls were adopted from that table, with D and trimming inferred from the DNA. The sample yields more than 200,000 clones; more than 75% were counted once. The ten largest clones take up around a tenth of the sample.

One collaborating source in Seattle enrolled patients while the patients were actively infected and followed the patients over time throughout the course of disease. Each collaborating institution followed its own protocols to collect whole blood in K2EDTA tubes. For TCRbeta analysis, collaborator samples were shipped as frozen whole blood, as isolated PBMCs, or as DNA extracted from either sample type. As encoded in the germline V gene (reference sequence), CDR1 is LGHDT while CDR2 is YNNKEL. Trimming removed 2 bases from V and 2 bases from J, leaving 6 bases between the germline ends. The CDR3 covers 14 residues, taking in both the cysteine and the phenylalanine. The sequence is cut down to CDR3 DNA, 42 bases in frame from base 1. Points the paper makes about the study in general: The quantity of clinical and demographic metadata differed by source and by participant and was supplied without curation.

Material for sequencing was peripheral blood. The receptor's source is a man aged 45-65 years with COVID-19, enrolled during active disease. The sequence links TRBV3-1 (or the pseudogene TRBV3-2) to TRBJ1-4, with the D gene not confidently named. For the CDR3, the sequence is CASSQHETNEKLFF. The nucleotide sequence reads TGTGCCAGCAGCCAACACGAGACTAATGAAAAACTGTTTTTT.